Detailed here is one TCR beta chain. Its binding antigen is unknown. Base qualities were left out, and no much larger clone turns up one base away. This specimen's time point label, per the study, means: baseline before first vaccination. Samples from vaccinated people were obtained from the UK trials COV001 and COV002, which included a single-blind randomized controlled phase 2/3 trial of AZD1222 (ChAdOx1 nCoV-19) in healthy adults. For TCRbeta chain sequencing, PBMC samples were collected from trial participants at day 0 and at day 28 after the second dose. The data originate from a study of T cell responses to AZD1222 COVID-19 vaccine (dated by TCRdb to 2020 to 2023). For the wider study: AZD1222 recipients with second doses at about 4 weeks or about 12 weeks were pooled, because spike-specific TCR depth and breadth did not differ between schedules. A total of 233 trial participants underwent TCR sequencing, of whom about 210 received two doses of AZD1222 and some 25 received two doses of the MenACWY control vaccine. Trial participants were enrolled into age subgroups of 18-55, 56-69 and 70-plus years, which contained about 150, 27 and 61 TCR-sequenced participants, respectively. Broader findings and caveats from the paper: Epitopes outside the regions mutated in the B.1.351 and B.1.1.7 variants were reportedly recognized by nearly half of the unique spike-specific TCRs. Vaccine-associated CD4 TCRs spanned the whole spike protein, with dominant responses in regions 160-218 and 743-854. Participants were mostly white British, with more females than males. The authors suggested clonal diversity may have been underestimated. Because no samples from the day 14 peak response were available, repertoires could be characterized only after the peak T cell response. Conclusions about previously exposed vaccinees are limited, since just a handful of AZD1222 recipients were seropositive for SARS-CoV-2 at baseline. Spike-specific TCR breadth and depth rose significantly after two AZD1222 doses compared with day 0 and with MenACWY recipients. In the small 56-69-year group, the increase in depth fell short of significance, most likely because of low power.

Trimming at the junction amounts to 4 bases on V and 11 bases on J, and the germline ends lie 19 bases apart. The CDR3 contains 14 residues, cysteine and phenylalanine counted. The CDR3 DNA has 42 bases and is translated from base 1. Looking up the germline V gene yields CDR1 SNHLY and CDR2 FYNNEI. The CDR3 regions of human TCRbeta chains were analyzed by immunosequencing. The original pipeline was this. TCRs in the repertoires were compared against a reference library of SARS-CoV-2-specific TCRs that had been generated with the MIRA antigen-specificity platform. Breadth meant the fraction of unique TCRs that were SARS-CoV-2-associated, whereas depth meant the fraction of total T cells that were SARS-CoV-2-associated. Each spike-specific TCR was assigned to its reactive spike region and to a CD4 or CD8 class using the MIRA data. Log10-transformed breadth and depth values were compared by one-way ANOVA with Sidak's multiple comparisons tests. The table comes from immuneACCESS by way of TCRdb, which keeps in-frame sequences with V and J called. Part of the clones is missing from these tables; in studies checked, under half for an unresolved V gene and the rest for unknown reasons. V, J and clone size are taken as reported in that table, and D and trimming were inferred from the DNA itself. Counted in this sample were 120,000 or so clones; 65% to 90% of them appeared once. 6.5% to 9.5% of the sample lies in the top ten.

The receptor's source is an adult in good health. Here the sequenced sample was peripheral blood, taken on day 0 of AZD1222 vaccination. This chain joins TRBV2 to TRBJ2-3; the D segment may tentatively be TRBD1 or TRBD2, each giving 7 matched bases. The DNA sequence reads TGTGCCAGCAGTGGCAGGGGGGGAATGGAGAGGCAGTATTTT. Translated, this is CASSGRGGMERQYF. Where the CDR3 stops, the reference TRBV2 and TRBJ2-3 genes take over; the full variable domain is EPEVTQTPSHQVTQMGQEVILRCVPISNHLYFYWYRQILGQKVEFLVSFYNNEISEKSEIFDDQFSVERPDGSNFTLKIRSTKLEDSAMYFCASSGRGGMERQYFGPGTRLTVL.